A single sample is the source of the 2 T cell receptor beta chains below, sequenced in a study of tumor-infiltrating lymphocytes in primary liver carcinoma. Germline DNA was extracted alongside blood RNA, which was obtained from unsorted whole blood. TCR beta cDNA was made from 450 to 500 ng total RNA with a constant-region primer. Sequencing libraries for TCR beta derived from three nested multiplex PCR rounds that used slightly modified ARM-PCR. The first two PCR rounds used TRBV1-TRBV30 primers with a Cbeta primer, approximately 9 cycles each. Via MiXCR, TCRdb re-called the multiplex PCR reads, giving one row per CDR3 protein. The table includes a few hundred thousand distinct CDR3 sequences, 50% to 75% detected once. Sequenced sample: peripheral blood. These receptors originate from a woman in her thirties with primary liver carcinoma and hepatitis B virus infection.

This clonotype was detected once. CDR3 nucleotides: TGTGCCAGTAGCCCGGACGGCGGCAATGAAGCTTTCTTT. This codes for CASSPDGGNEAFF. The genes are TRBV11-2 and TRBJ1-1; unclear D gene. Germline-derived CDR1 and CDR2 are SGHAT and FQNNGV. The CDR3 covers 13 residues. Trimming took 9 bases from V and 7 from J, leaving 18 bases between them.

For this clonotype: A much larger clonotype is one base distant, so this may be a read error. V usage is TRBV6-2 or TRBV6-3 and J usage is TRBJ2-2, with D unresolved. CDR3 size: 13 residues. Between the trimmed V and J ends, which lost 8 bases and 6 bases, there was a span of 13 bases. The V gene's germline CDR1 is MNHEY and CDR2 SVGEGT. For the CDR3, the DNA is TGTGCCAGCCGTCCGTTTGATGCCGGGGAGCTGTTTTTT. Its translation: CASRPFDAGELFF.